The next 21 T cell receptor beta chains were all read from a single sample in a study of blood T cell repertoires in COVID-19 (dated by TCRdb to about 2020). Receptor amplification or capture employed the immunoSEQ multiplex PCR assay. TCRdb mirrors the immuneACCESS table, restricted to in-frame sequences. Some clones are absent from its copies; in checked studies, under half trace to an unresolved V gene, and the reason for the others is unknown. The sample table shows fewer than 250,000 clones, and approximately 86% are seen once. 3% to 3.5% of the sample goes to the ten largest clones. Material: peripheral blood. The receptors here all came from a man aged 55 to 70 with acute or convalescent COVID-19.

J is TRBJ2-1 and V is TRBV11-1, with D maybe TRBD2 (6 bases). V was shortened by 2 bases and J by 9 bases, with 17 bases between the two germline ends. Germline V gene sequence: CDR1 SGHAT, CDR2 FQDESV (reference sequence). The length of the CDR3 is 15 residues. This CDR3 reads CASSLISGDLGEQFF. In nucleotides, the CDR3 is TGTGCCAGCAGCTTAATTTCGGGGGATTTGGGTGAGCAGTTCTTC.

A remark on this clone: Within the sample, other DNA sequences also encode this same CDR3. The chain employs TRBV27 and TRBJ1-5; possible D gene TRBD1, 5 bases. Germline CDR1 MNHEY, CDR2 SMNVEV (reference sequence). Trimming removed 5 bases from V and 4 bases from J, with 9 bases in between. The CDR3 loop spans 13 amino acids. CDR3 DNA sequence: TGTGCCAGCAGTCAGGGTAGGAATCAGCCCCAGCATTTT. Translation gives CASSQGRNQPQHF.

This chain uses TRBV2 with TRBJ1-1; D uncertain. CDR1 and CDR2 (germline): SNHLY, FYNNEI. V shed 3 bases and J shed 2 bases, with 19 bases lying between them. The CDR3 loop spans 17 amino acids. In DNA form, the CDR3 reads TGTGCCAGCAGTGAGCTTCGGGGAGGGATCCTAAACACTGAAGCTTTCTTT. Its translation: CASSELRGGILNTEAFF. Looking up the rest from reference TRBV2 and TRBJ1-1 gives the full variable domain: EPEVTQTPSHQVTQMGQEVILRCVPISNHLYFYWYRQILGQKVEFLVSFYNNEISEKSEIFDDQFSVERPDGSNFTLKIRSTKLEDSAMYFCASSELRGGILNTEAFFGQGTRLTVV.

The chain recombines TRBV7-2 with TRBJ2-1; 8 nucleotides match TRBD2. V shed 2 bases, J shed 4 bases, and the junction held 4 bases outside the gene matches. CDR1 and CDR2 (germline): SGHTA, FQGNSA. This CDR3 spans 15 amino acids. The CDR3 nucleotides read TGTGCCAGCAGCTTACGGGGGGGGACGTACAATGAGCAGTTCTTC. Amino acid sequence: CASSLRGGTYNEQFF.

This clone was counted only a few times. The chain uses TRBV7-9 and TRBJ2-1; D is unclear. V dropped 1 base and J dropped 7 bases, with 14 bases sitting between them. CDR1 and CDR2 (germline): SEHNR, FQNEAQ (reference sequence). This CDR3 has 15 residues. DNA of the CDR3: TGTGCCAGCAGCTTAGTCGGTAGCCAGCTTAATGAGCAGTTCTTC. Amino acids: CASSLVGSQLNEQFF.

About this clone itself: Other DNA sequences of this sample code for an identical CDR3. V is TRBV5-1 and J is TRBJ2-5, with D tentatively TRBD1 (6 bases). Deletions cut 4 bases from V and 1 base from J, with 11 bases between. The CDR3 loop spans 14 amino acids. Germline V gives CDR1 SGHRS, CDR2 YFSETQ. The CDR3 nucleotides are TGCGCCAGCAGCACTGGGACATTCCAAGAGACCCAGTACTTC. This encodes CASSTGTFQETQYF.

The J gene is TRBJ2-5, the V gene TRBV7-3, with D possibly being TRBD1 (6 bases). Germline V lookup: CDR1 SGHTA, CDR2 FQGTGA. The CDR3 covers 15 residues. Trimming cost V 5 bases and J 3 bases, with 16 bases left between them. The DNA of the CDR3 is TGTGCCAGCAGCCCTAATGGTCGGACAGAAGAGACCCAGTACTTC. It yields the protein CASSPNGRTEETQYF.

The rearrangement uses TRBV7-2 and TRBJ1-3; TRBD1 agrees at 8 bases. The junction had 10 bases not matched to a gene; V was cut back by 4 bases and J by 5 bases. The CDR3 extends over 16 amino acids. The germline V gene encodes CDR1 SGHTA and CDR2 FQGNSA. This chain's CDR3 is CASSSSGTGERNTIYF. CDR3 nucleotide sequence: TGTGCCAGCAGCTCCTCCGGGACAGGTGAAAGAAACACCATATATTTT.

V usage is TRBV7-8 and J usage is TRBJ2-2; TRBD2 matches at 7 bases. J was trimmed by 7 bases and V by 5 bases; bases with no gene match: 4. Germline CDR1 is SGHVS and CDR2 is FQNEAQ. The CDR3 spans 13 residues. CDR3 nucleotides: TGTGCCAGCAGCACCTGGGGGGGCGGGGAGCTGTTTTTT. Encoded protein: CASSTWGGGELFF. Drawing the rest from reference TRBV7-8 and TRBJ2-2, the complete variable domain is GAGVSQSPRYKVAKRGQDVALRCDPISGHVSLFWYQQALGQGPEFLTYFQNEAQLDKSGLPSDRFFAERPEGSVSTLKIQRTQQEDSAVYLCASSTWGGGELFFGEGSRLTVL.

The DNA for the CDR3 is TGTGCCAGCAGCTTAGGGGACAGGGACAGAGAGACCCAGTACTTC. Its translation: CASSLGDRDRETQYF. The rearrangement uses TRBV7-9 and TRBJ2-5, with 9 nucleotides matching TRBD1. The V gene end was trimmed by 1 base and the J gene end by 4 bases; junction bases not matched to a gene: 4. Per germline, CDR1 SEHNR and CDR2 FQNEAQ (reference sequence). The CDR3 totals 15 residues.

The chain links TRBV5-4 to TRBJ1-1; no definite D call. This CDR3 region has 14 residues. Trimming cost V 0 bases and J 1 base, with 7 bases left between them. The germline gives CDR1 SGHNT, CDR2 YYREEE (reference sequence). The CDR3 bases are TGTGCCAGCAGCTTGGGGGCCCAGAACACTGAAGCTTTCTTT. It specifies CASSLGAQNTEAFF.

The V call is TRBV5-1, the J call TRBJ2-1, with 7 nucleotides matching TRBD1. This CDR3 comprises 17 residues. Unmatched junction bases numbered 10, after V lost 4 bases and J lost 0 bases. Germline-derived CDR1 and CDR2 are SGHRS and YFSETQ. The CDR3 region is CASSPNLQGSSYNEQFF. Written as DNA, the CDR3 is TGCGCCAGCAGCCCTAACCTACAGGGGAGCTCCTACAATGAGCAGTTCTTC.

The rearrangement links TRBV7-2 to TRBJ1-2; 7 nucleotides match TRBD1. Germline trimming cut 5 bases from V and 2 bases from J; bases unmatched to any gene: 5. Germline V CDR1 and CDR2: SGHTA, FQGNSA. This CDR3 has 14 residues. The CDR3 reads CASSLTGENYGYTF. CDR3 sequence (DNA): TGTGCCAGCAGCCTCACAGGGGAAAACTATGGCTACACCTTC.

This clone showed up just once. This sequence joins TRBV29-1 and TRBJ1-3; 7 nucleotides align to TRBD1. With 4 bases clipped from V and 3 bases from J, the junction kept 9 bases outside the gene matches. The CDR3 length is 15 residues. Germline V gives CDR1 SQVTM, CDR2 ANQGSEA. Here the CDR3 reads CSVVGTRQGGNTIYF. DNA of the CDR3: TGCAGCGTTGTGGGGACGAGACAGGGTGGAAACACCATATATTTT.

The CDR3: CASTPRRGGAGELFF. The CDR3 coding sequence is TGTGCCAGCACCCCGAGGAGGGGAGGAGCCGGGGAGCTGTTTTTT. The chain links TRBV21-1 to TRBJ2-2; TRBD2 reflects the table's D call only, with no check against the DNA. TRBV21-1 is a pseudogene segment. The CDR3 has 15 residues.

V and J are TRBV11-2 and TRBJ2-3; possible D gene TRBD1, 5 bases. The germline V and J ends were trimmed by 6 bases and 0 bases, with 16 bases remaining between them. Germline assignment: CDR1 SGHAT and CDR2 FQNNGV. The length of the CDR3 is 16 residues. CDR3 loop: CASRRLTASSTDTQYF. The CDR3 nucleotides read TGTGCCAGCAGACGACTGACAGCCTCTAGCACAGATACGCAGTATTTT.

V gene TRBV10-3 combines with J gene TRBJ2-1; the match to TRBD1 covers 11 bases. Germline CDR1 ENHRY, CDR2 SYGVKD. The CDR3 contains 15 residues. Unmatched junction bases numbered 3, after V lost 2 bases and J lost 6 bases. The CDR3 region has the DNA TGTGCCATCAGTGAGCCCGGGACAGGGGGCAATGAGCAGTTCTTC. Its translation is CAISEPGTGGNEQFF.

The V gene is TRBV19, the J gene TRBJ2-3; D unclear. The CDR3 extends over 15 amino acids. Per the germline V gene, CDR1 is LNHDA and CDR2 is SQIVND (reference sequence). The germline V and J ends were trimmed by 4 bases and 0 bases, with 11 bases remaining between them. This chain's CDR3 is CASSRAASSTDTQYF. CDR3 DNA sequence: TGTGCCAGTAGTAGGGCCGCCTCTAGCACAGATACGCAGTATTTT.

V gene TRBV7-9 combines with J gene TRBJ2-2, with 13 bases lining up with TRBD2. CDR3 length equals 15 residues. V was clipped by 5 bases and J by 13 bases; unmatched bases: 10. Germline CDR1 reads SEHNR; CDR2 reads FQNEAQ (reference sequence). The CDR3 DNA is TGTGCCAGCAGCGAGTTCAAGGGACTAGCGGGGAGGCTGTTTTTT. This gives the protein CASSEFKGLAGRLFF.

The chain has TRBV19 and TRBJ1-3, with unresolved D. This CDR3 region has 14 residues. The V end was cut by 4 bases, the J end by 0 bases, with 7 bases between. Germline CDR1 and CDR2: LNHDA and SQIVND (reference sequence). CDR3 sequence reads: CASSTRDSGNTIYF. As DNA, the CDR3 is TGTGCCAGTAGTACCCGGGACTCTGGAAACACCATATATTTT.

The V gene is TRBV28, the J gene TRBJ2-2; 8 bases are a match to TRBD2. Germline V gene lookup returns CDR1 MDHEN and CDR2 SYDVKM. The J segment lost 0 bases and the V segment lost 10 bases, leaving 13 bases of the junction unmatched. This CDR3 spans 17 amino acids. The CDR3 DNA sequence: TGTGCCACCCCGGGGGCGGGGGGCTCAGCGAACACCGGGGAGCTGTTTTTT. Its translation is CATPGAGGSANTGELFF.